The T cell receptor beta chain under discussion was sequenced for a study of CD8+ T cells in alopecia areata. Whole-study context: The study gave treated patients oral tofacitinib at 5 to 10 mg twice daily. Study results and limitations: Researchers reported that TCR sharing among patients proved less clear than in mice, possibly HLA-linked. Persistence of many expanded lesional clones was seen in scalp and blood during tofacitinib.

The J segment lost 2 bases and the V segment lost 0 bases, leaving 4 bases of the junction unmatched. This CDR3 has 16 residues. CDR1 and CDR2 from the germline V gene are MNHEY and SVGAGI. Once RNA had been extracted, it was reverse transcribed into cDNA to act as the sequencing template. Here immunoSEQ multiplex PCR was the method, and the copy in TCRdb shows in-frame clones only, minus some. This sample yields about 270,000 clones, of which approximately 60% are seen a single time; 0.8% to 1% belongs to the top ten. With regard to this clone: Antigen specificity is unknown.

Treatment meaning: oral pan-JAK inhibitor, 5-10 mg twice daily. Sorting from PBMCs produced CD4+ and CD8+ T cells. The sequence was obtained from a human donor with alopecia areata. The chain carries TRBV6-5 and TRBJ2-3; 8 nucleotides line up with TRBD2. This sample comprised CD4+ T cells sorted from blood, obtained at roughly week 53, from a patient treated with tofacitinib. The CDR3 loop reads CASSYSSGGNTDTQYF. Written as DNA, the CDR3 is TGTGCCAGCAGTTACTCGAGCGGGGGTAACACAGATACGCAGTATTTT.